This T cell receptor beta chain was captured by sequencing in a study of OX40 agonist ivuxolimab in advanced cancers. Study at large: Every 2 weeks, patients received ivuxolimab intravenously, dosed at 0.01 to 10 mg/kg.

Sequencing was performed with immunoSEQ multiplex PCR; in TCRdb, only in-frame clones are kept and a portion is missing. The table has 55,000 to 70,000 clones, 70% to 90% seen once; the top ten hold 3.5% to 4%. General study findings and limits: At doses 0.1 to 3.0 mg/kg, CD4+ and CD8+ clones expanded. Fewer expanded clones were found on average in CD4+ than in CD8+ T cells.

V gave up 3 bases and J gave up 6 bases, with 15 bases separating them. CDR3 length: 14 residues. In germline, CDR1 is SGHNT, CDR2 YENEEA. Notes on this clone: Its antigen is not known.

This specimen consisted of CD4+ or CD8+ T cells sorted from blood, obtained in a trial of the OX40 agonist ivuxolimab. This receptor was taken from an adult with an advanced solid tumor such as melanoma, head and neck, liver or kidney cancer. J is TRBJ2-7 and V is TRBV11-3, with D perhaps matching TRBD1 (6 bases). CDR3 sequence (DNA): TGTGCCAGCAGCTTCTCGGACAGATTAGGCGAGCAGTACTTC. It codes for CASSFSDRLGEQYF.